The 19 T cell receptor beta chains given below trace back to one sample, sequenced in a study of radiotherapy plus CTLA-4 blockade in lung cancer. Generated by immunoSEQ multiplex PCR, the TCRdb table keeps only in-frame clones and is missing some. The sample gives some 48,000 clones, approximately 86% of which show up once; less than 20% is in the top ten. Here the sequenced sample was peripheral blood, taken from a patient treated with radiotherapy plus ipilimumab. Every receptor here comes from a human donor with non-small cell lung cancer that progressed on radiotherapy plus ipilimumab. Some clones in this sample may be carry-over from other donors' samples.

The genes are TRBV4-1 and TRBJ2-3; D might be TRBD2 (6 bases). Trimming left V 8 bases short and J 0 bases short, with 12 bases between. The CDR3 has 14 amino acids. Germline V lookup: CDR1 MGHRA, CDR2 YSYEKL. This chain's CDR3 is CASGILASTDTQYF. The CDR3 region has the DNA TGCGCCAGCGGTATACTAGCTAGCACAGATACGCAGTATTTT.

The chain combines TRBV11-3 with TRBJ1-2; perhaps TRBD1 as D (6 bases). The ends were cut back, 0 bases at V and 4 bases at J, with 9 bases in the middle. The germline V gene has CDR1 SGHNT and CDR2 YENEEA. The CDR3 sequence is 14 residues long. The CDR3 here is CASSLDSRGYGYTF. The CDR3 coding sequence is TGTGCCAGCAGCTTAGATTCCAGGGGCTATGGCTACACCTTC.

The chain has TRBV6-6 and TRBJ2-7; possible D gene TRBD1, 5 bases. Germline loops: CDR1 MNHNY, CDR2 SVGAGI (reference sequence). The CDR3 runs 14 residues. Between the trimmed V and J ends, which lost 4 bases and 3 bases, there was a span of 13 bases. As DNA, the CDR3 is TGTGCCAGCAGTTTGGGCTATAGGGGCTACGAGCAGTACTTC. Amino acids: CASSLGYRGYEQYF.

The sample holds one count of this clone. V and J are TRBV5-6 and TRBJ1-3; TRBD1 agrees at 7 bases. V lost 1 base to trimming and J lost 2 bases; unmatched junction nucleotides: 6. CDR3 length equals 16 residues. Per the germline V gene, CDR1 is SGHDT and CDR2 is YYEEEE. This CDR3 reads CASSLFSTGTGNTIYF. In DNA form, the CDR3 reads TGTGCCAGCAGCTTGTTCTCGACAGGGACTGGAAACACCATATATTTT.

The rearrangement links TRBV18 to TRBJ2-7; a weak D match, TRBD1 (6 bases). Trimming took off 3 bases at V and 2 bases at J, with 17 bases between the two ends. Germline V gene lookup returns CDR1 KGHSH and CDR2 LQKENI. The CDR3 has 16 residues. The CDR3 protein is CASSPTPGAGPYEQYF. In DNA form, the CDR3 reads TGTGCCAGCTCACCTACCCCAGGGGCAGGGCCCTACGAGCAGTACTTC.

V and J are TRBV9 and TRBJ2-2; 10 positions agree with TRBD1. Trimming at V came to 0 bases and at J to 4 bases, leaving 15 bases not matched to a gene. CDR1 is SGDLS, CDR2 YYNGEE, per germline. This CDR3 contains 20 residues. Here the CDR3 reads CASSVEGGSGTGDSTGELFF. CDR3 bases: TGTGCCAGCAGCGTAGAAGGGGGTTCCGGGACAGGGGATAGCACCGGGGAGCTGTTTTTT.

V is TRBV29-1 and J is TRBJ1-2; 9 bases are shared with TRBD1. CDR3 length equals 8 residues. V lost 7 bases to trimming and J lost 14 bases; unmatched junction nucleotides: 2. Germline lookup yields CDR1 SQVTM and CDR2 ANQGSEA. The CDR3: CSAGQGTF. For the CDR3, the DNA is TGCAGCGCCGGACAGGGGACCTTC. Full variable domain (missing parts from reference TRBV29-1 and TRBJ1-2): SAVISQKPSRDICQRGTSLTIQCQVDSQVTMMFWYRQQPGQSLTLIATANQGSEATYESGFVIDKFPISRPNLTFSTLTVSNMSPEDSSIYLCSAGQGTFGSGTRLTVV.

This clone was picked up one time. Other nucleotide sequences from this sample produce the same CDR3. The V and J genes are TRBV5-1 and TRBJ2-7; 9 bases fit TRBD1. Germline V lookup: CDR1 SGHRS, CDR2 YFSETQ. The CDR3 length is 17 residues. Trimming took 6 bases from V and 1 from J; bases not matched to a gene: 14. CDR3 amino acids: CASTVHPWTGESYEQYF. The CDR3 DNA follows: TGCGCCAGCACCGTCCACCCCTGGACAGGGGAGTCCTACGAGCAGTACTTC.

The chain employs TRBV15 and TRBJ1-1; TRBD1 agrees at 10 bases. V gave up 0 bases and J gave up 1 base; unmatched junction bases: 5. Germline CDR1 and CDR2: LNHNV and YYDKDF (reference sequence). The CDR3 loop spans 17 amino acids. CDR3 amino acids: CATSRDLDRGRNTEAFF. In DNA, the CDR3 is TGTGCCACCAGCAGAGATCTTGACAGGGGGCGGAACACTGAAGCTTTCTTT.

CDR3 in amino acids: CSVSGTPNYNYGYTF. The CDR3 DNA follows: TGCAGCGTGTCAGGGACTCCTAACTACAACTATGGCTACACCTTC. This sequence joins TRBV29-1 and TRBJ1-2, with D possibly matching TRBD1 (5 bases). CDR3 size: 15 residues. Trimming cost V 6 bases and J 2 bases, with 19 bases left between them. Germline V gene lookup returns CDR1 SQVTM and CDR2 ANQGSEA. The variable domain in full, completed from reference TRBV29-1 and TRBJ1-2, reads SAVISQKPSRDICQRGTSLTIQCQVDSQVTMMFWYRQQPGQSLTLIATANQGSEATYESGFVIDKFPISRPNLTFSTLTVSNMSPEDSSIYLCSVSGTPNYNYGYTFGSGTRLTVV.

This rearrangement joins TRBV19 to TRBJ1-6, with 9 bases aligning to TRBD1. The CDR3 sequence is 13 residues long. The J segment lost 9 bases and the V segment lost 6 bases, leaving 3 bases of the junction unmatched. Germline CDR1 and CDR2: LNHDA and SQIVND (reference sequence). In nucleotides, the CDR3 is TGTGCCAGTAGGGGACAGGGAACTTCACCCCTCCACTTT. Its protein is CASRGQGTSPLHF.

This chain joins TRBV2 and TRBJ2-7; D uncertain. The ends were cut back, 4 bases at V and 3 bases at J, with 7 bases in the middle. CDR3 size: 12 residues. Germline V gives CDR1 SNHLY, CDR2 FYNNEI. CDR3 region: CASSGLYYEQYF. DNA of the CDR3: TGTGCCAGCAGTGGACTGTACTACGAGCAGTACTTC.

The chain joins TRBV7-2 to TRBJ1-4; no clear D gene. Germline CDR1 reads SGHTA; CDR2 reads FQGNSA. V was pared by 4 bases and J by 3 bases, with 9 bases between. CDR3 length equals 14 residues. CDR3 region: CASSSRVANEKLFF. CDR3 DNA: TGTGCCAGCAGCTCCCGAGTAGCTAATGAAAAACTGTTTTTT.

The sample holds one count of this clone. This chain connects TRBV4-2 to TRBJ2-3, with D possibly matching TRBD1 (6 bases). This CDR3 has 15 residues. CDR1 LGHNA and CDR2 YNFKEQ come from the germline V gene. Trimming pared 1 base from V and 4 bases from J, leaving 12 bases between. This chain's CDR3 is CASSQAGAGADTQYF. CDR3 nucleotide sequence: TGTGCCAGCAGCCAAGCAGGGGCCGGGGCAGATACGCAGTATTTT.

The rearrangement uses TRBV6-5 and TRBJ1-3, with D possibly matching TRBD1 (5 bases). The CDR3 totals 15 residues. V was trimmed by 2 bases and J by 2 bases, leaving 10 bases between them. The germline V gene has CDR1 MNHEY and CDR2 SVGAGI. CDR3 loop: CASSYPLGAGNTIYF. The CDR3 bases are TGTGCCAGCAGTTACCCATTAGGGGCTGGAAACACCATATATTTT.

The J gene is TRBJ2-5, the V gene TRBV7-2, with D possibly TRBD2 on 6 matching bases. CDR1 SGHTA and CDR2 FQGNSA come from the germline V gene. The CDR3 length is 13 residues. Trimming shortened V by 3 bases and J by 5 bases, and 10 bases separated the two germline ends. The CDR3 sequence is CASSLRGAETQYF. CDR3 in DNA: TGTGCCAGCAGCTTGCGGGGTGCCGAGACCCAGTACTTC.

This chain joins TRBV4-3 and TRBJ2-5, with 8 bases aligning to TRBD1. Germline-derived CDR1 and CDR2 are LGHNA and YSLEER. The V segment lost 1 base and the J segment 4 bases; nucleotides outside the gene matches: 5. The CDR3 spans 15 residues. As DNA, the CDR3 is TGCGCCAGCAGCCAAGCAGACAGGGGCCGAGAGACCCAGTACTTC. Translating it yields CASSQADRGRETQYF.

The rearrangement joins TRBV4-3 to TRBJ1-2; 11 bases fit TRBD1. CDR1 is LGHNA and CDR2 is YSLEER in the germline V gene. V lost 4 bases to trimming and J lost 4 bases; unmatched junction nucleotides: 5. CDR3 length: 15 amino acids. The CDR3 spells CASSPRDRGTYGYTF. The CDR3 DNA follows: TGCGCCAGCAGCCCCCGGGACAGGGGGACCTATGGCTACACCTTC.

By share of the sample, this clone is medium-sized (0.01 to 0.1%). This sequence joins TRBV7-7 and TRBJ2-7; the D gene is possibly TRBD1 (5 bases). CDR3 length equals 15 residues. The V gene's germline CDR1 is SSHAT and CDR2 FNYEAQ (reference sequence). V was clipped by 1 base and J by 2 bases, with 12 bases between them. The CDR3 loop reads CASSLGQGPTYEQYF. The CDR3, as DNA: TGTGCCAGCAGCTTAGGGCAGGGTCCGACCTACGAGCAGTACTTC.